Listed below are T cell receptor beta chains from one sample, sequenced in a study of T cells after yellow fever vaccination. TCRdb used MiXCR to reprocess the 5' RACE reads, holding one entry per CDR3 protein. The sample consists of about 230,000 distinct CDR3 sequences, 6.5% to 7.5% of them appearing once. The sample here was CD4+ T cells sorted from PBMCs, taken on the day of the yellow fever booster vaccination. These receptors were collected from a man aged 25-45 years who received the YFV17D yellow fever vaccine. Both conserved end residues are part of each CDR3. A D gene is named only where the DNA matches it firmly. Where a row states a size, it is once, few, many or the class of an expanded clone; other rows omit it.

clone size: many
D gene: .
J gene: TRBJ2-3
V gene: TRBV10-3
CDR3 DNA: TGTGCCATCAGTGAGGTTGGCGGGAGCACAGATACGCAGTATTTT
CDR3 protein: CAISEVGGSTDTQYF

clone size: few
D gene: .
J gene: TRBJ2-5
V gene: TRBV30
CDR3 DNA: TGTGCCTGGAGTGTGTCCGGGGAGACCCAGTACTTC
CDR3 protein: CAWSVSGETQYF

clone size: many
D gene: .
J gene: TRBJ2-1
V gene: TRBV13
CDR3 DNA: TGTGCCAGCAGCTTAGGTAACAGGTTTATCGAGGCGGGCCCCGGCGGGAATGAGCAGTTCTTC
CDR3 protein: CASSLGNRFIEAGPGGNEQFF

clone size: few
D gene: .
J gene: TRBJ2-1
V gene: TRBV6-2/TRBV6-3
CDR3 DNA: TGTGCCAGCATATACGATGGGAGTCCCTACAATGAGCAGTTCTTC
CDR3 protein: CASIYDGSPYNEQFF

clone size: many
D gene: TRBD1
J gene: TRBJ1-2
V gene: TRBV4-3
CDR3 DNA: TGCGCCAGCAGCCAAGTAGGGACAGAATATGGCTACACCTTC
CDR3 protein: CASSQVGTEYGYTF

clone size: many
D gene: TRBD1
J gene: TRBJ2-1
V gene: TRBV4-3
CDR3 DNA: TGCGCCAGCAGCCAAGAACAGGGGCCCTACAATGAGCAGTTCTTC
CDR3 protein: CASSQEQGPYNEQFF

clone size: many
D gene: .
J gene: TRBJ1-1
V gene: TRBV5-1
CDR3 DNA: TGCGCCAGCAGCGGAACGACAGCTAACACTGAAGCTTTCTTT
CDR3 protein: CASSGTTANTEAFF

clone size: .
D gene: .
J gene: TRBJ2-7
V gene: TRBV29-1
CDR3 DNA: TGCAGCGTTTTCGCAGGAGGGGCTTCCTACGAGCAGTACTTC
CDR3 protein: CSVFAGGASYEQYF

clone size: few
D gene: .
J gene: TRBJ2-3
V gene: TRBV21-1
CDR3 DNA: TGTGCCAGCATCCAAGGAGCGACTAGCGGGACCGCCCCAGATACGCAGTATTTT
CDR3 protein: CASIQGATSGTAPDTQYF

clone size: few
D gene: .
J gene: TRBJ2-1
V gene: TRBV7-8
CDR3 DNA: TGTGCCAGCAGCTTAGGGGGGACGGGGGAGCAGTTCTTC
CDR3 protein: CASSLGGTGEQFF

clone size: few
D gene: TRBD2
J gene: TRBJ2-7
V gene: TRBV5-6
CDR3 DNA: TGTGCCAGCAGCTTGAGACTAGCGGGCTCCGAGCAGTACTTC
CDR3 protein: CASSLRLAGSEQYF

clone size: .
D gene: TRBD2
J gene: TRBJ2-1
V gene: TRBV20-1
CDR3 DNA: TGCAGTGCTCGCCCGAGACTAGCGGGAGCCCACAATGAGCAGTTCTTC
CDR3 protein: CSARPRLAGAHNEQFF

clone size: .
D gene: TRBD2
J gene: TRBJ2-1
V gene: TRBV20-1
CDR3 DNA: TGCAGTGCTTCCGGGACTAGCGGGAGCGAGGGTGAGCAGTTCTTC
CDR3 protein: CSASGTSGSEGEQFF

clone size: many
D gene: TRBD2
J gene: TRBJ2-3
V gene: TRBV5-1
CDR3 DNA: TGCGCCAGCAGCTTGCTCGCTAGCGGGAGGGCCTTCACAGATACGCAGTATTTT
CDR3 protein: CASSLLASGRAFTDTQYF

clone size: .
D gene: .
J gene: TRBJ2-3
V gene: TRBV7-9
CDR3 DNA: TGTGCCAGCAATGGAAGGGGAGTTGTGACAGATACGCAGTATTTT
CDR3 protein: CASNGRGVVTDTQYF

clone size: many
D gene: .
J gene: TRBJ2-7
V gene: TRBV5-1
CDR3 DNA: TGCGCCAGCAGCTTGGCCATGGGGTACGAGCAGTACTTC
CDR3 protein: CASSLAMGYEQYF

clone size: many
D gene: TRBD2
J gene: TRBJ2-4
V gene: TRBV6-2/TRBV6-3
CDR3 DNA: TGTGCCAGCAGTCGGGGGGAAAACATTCAGTACTTC
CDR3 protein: CASSRGENIQYF

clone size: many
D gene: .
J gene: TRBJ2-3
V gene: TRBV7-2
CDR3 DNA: TGTGCCAGCTTGGAGTTTGCAAGAACCAATACGCAGTATTTT
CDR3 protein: CASLEFARTNTQYF

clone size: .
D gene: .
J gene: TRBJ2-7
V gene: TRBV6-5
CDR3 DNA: TGTGCCTCACGGGAGAAGTCCTACGAGCAGTACTTC
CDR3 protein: CASREKSYEQYF

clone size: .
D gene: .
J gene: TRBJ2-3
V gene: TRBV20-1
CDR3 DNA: TGCAGTGCTAACAGAGGCAGCCCAGATACGCAGTATTTT
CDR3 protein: CSANRGSPDTQYF

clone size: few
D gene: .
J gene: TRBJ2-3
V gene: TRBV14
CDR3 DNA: TGTGCCAGCAAGGGGGGCAGCACAGATACGCAGTATTTT
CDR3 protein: CASKGGSTDTQYF

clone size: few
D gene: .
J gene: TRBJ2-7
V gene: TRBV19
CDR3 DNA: TGTGCCAGTAGTAGTTCGGGGACGGTCTCCTACGAGCAGTACTTC
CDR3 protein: CASSSSGTVSYEQYF

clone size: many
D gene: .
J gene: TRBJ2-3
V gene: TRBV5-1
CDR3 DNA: TGCGCCAGCACCACAGGGCGTGGTCGGACAGATACGCAGTATTTT
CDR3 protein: CASTTGRGRTDTQYF

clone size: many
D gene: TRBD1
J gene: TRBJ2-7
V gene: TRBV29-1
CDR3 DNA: TGCAGCGTTGAAGATAACAGGGGAAGCGAGCAGTACTTC
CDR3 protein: CSVEDNRGSEQYF

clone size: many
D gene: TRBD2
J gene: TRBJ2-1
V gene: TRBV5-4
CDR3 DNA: TGTGCCAGCAGCTTGAAGATAGCGGGAGTTGGTGAGCAGTTCTTC
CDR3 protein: CASSLKIAGVGEQFF

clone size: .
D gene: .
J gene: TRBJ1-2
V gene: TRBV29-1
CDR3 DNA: TGCAGCGTTGGAGGGGCGGCGAGTGGCTACACCTTC
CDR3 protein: CSVGGAASGYTF

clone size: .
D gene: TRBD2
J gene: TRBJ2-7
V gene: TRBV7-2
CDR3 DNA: TGTGCCAGCAGCTTATCCGCGGGAGTTTGGAACGAGCAGTACTTC
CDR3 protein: CASSLSAGVWNEQYF

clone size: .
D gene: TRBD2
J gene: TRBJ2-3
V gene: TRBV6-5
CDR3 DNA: TGTGCCAGCAGTTACGGGAGGGCCGCAGATACGCAGTATTTT
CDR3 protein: CASSYGRAADTQYF